The 9 T cell receptor beta chains in this list originate from one sample, sequenced in a study of brain T cells in children with intractable seizures. The time point denotes: blood from clinic visit 5 months post-surgery; TSC patient then seizure free. The protocol was immunoSEQ multiplex PCR, while the TCRdb copy is restricted to in-frame clones and leaves out a portion. The top ten clones hold about 6% of a sample with about 340,000 clones, over 85% of them seen once. The sample here was peripheral blood, taken less than 6 months after surgery. These receptors came from a boy less than two years old with tuberous sclerosis and intractable seizures.

The chain combines TRBV7-9 with TRBJ1-4; D unresolved. Germline V gives CDR1 SEHNR, CDR2 FQNEAQ (reference sequence). CDR3 length: 16 residues. Trimming took 2 bases from V and 3 from J, leaving 13 bases between them. The CDR3, as DNA: TGTGCCAGCAGCTTATCCCTACAGACGGCTAATGAAAAACTGTTTTTT. Residues: CASSLSLQTANEKLFF.

This chain joins TRBV7-9 and TRBJ2-7; 9 bases are shared with TRBD1. V shed 5 bases and J 11 bases; nucleotides not matched to a gene: 13. Germline values: CDR1 SEHNR, CDR2 FQNEAQ (reference sequence). The CDR3 covers 14 residues. The CDR3 DNA reads TGTGCCAGCAGCGCCTTGTCTGGACAGGGGAAGAAGTACTTC. This translates into CASSALSGQGKKYF.

This rearrangement joins TRBV9 to TRBJ2-3; TRBD2 aligns across 7 bases. The CDR3 spans 15 residues. J was trimmed by 3 bases and V by 0 bases; bases with no gene match: 4. CDR1 is SGDLS, CDR2 YYNGEE, per germline. CDR3 sequence reads: CASSVAGGGTDTQYF. CDR3 sequence (DNA): TGTGCCAGCAGCGTAGCGGGAGGCGGTACAGATACGCAGTATTTT. Drawing the rest from reference TRBV9 and TRBJ2-3, the complete variable domain is DSGVTQTPKHLITATGQRVTLRCSPRSGDLSVYWYQQSLDQGLQFLIQYYNGEERAKGNILERFSAQQFPDLHSELNLSSLELGDSALYFCASSVAGGGTDTQYFGPGTRLTVL.

The chain carries TRBV5-1 and TRBJ2-1; TRBD2 matches at 8 bases. This CDR3 is 16 amino acids long. Germline values: CDR1 SGHRS, CDR2 YFSETQ. Trimming removed 1 base from V and 5 bases from J; junction bases left unmatched: 8. The CDR3 reads CASSLSSSGRHNEQFF. The CDR3 bases are TGCGCCAGCAGCTTGTCATCCAGCGGGAGACACAATGAGCAGTTCTTC.

The chain couples TRBV27 to TRBJ1-2; 10 bases align to TRBD1. With 4 bases clipped from V and 4 bases from J, the junction kept 6 bases outside the gene matches. CDR1 and CDR2 (germline): MNHEY, SMNVEV (reference sequence). The CDR3 totals 15 residues. CDR3 nucleotide sequence: TGTGCCAGCAGTTCGGACAGGGGGAGTATCTATGGCTACACCTTC. Translated: CASSSDRGSIYGYTF.

The rearrangement links TRBV6-6 to TRBJ2-2, with D perhaps matching TRBD1 (5 bases). V lost 5 bases and J lost 6, with 10 bases in between. Germline CDR1 is MNHNY and CDR2 is SVGAGI (reference sequence). The CDR3 length is 13 residues. CDR3 coding DNA: TGTGCCAGCAGTAAACAGGTGGCCGGGGAGCTGTTTTTT. It is translated as CASSKQVAGELFF.

The rearrangement uses TRBV11-2 and TRBJ2-3; the match to TRBD2 covers 12 bases. Germline lookup yields CDR1 SGHAT and CDR2 FQNNGV. This CDR3 is 17 amino acids long. The V gene end was trimmed by 0 bases and the J gene end by 4 bases; junction bases not matched to a gene: 5. CDR3 in DNA: TGTGCCAGCAGCTTAGAGACGACTAGCGGGAGACCAGATACGCAGTATTTT. Translating gives CASSLETTSGRPDTQYF.

The J gene is TRBJ2-1, the V gene TRBV19; 8 bases map to TRBD1. The CDR3 is made up of 14 amino acids. The V gene's germline CDR1 is LNHDA and CDR2 SQIVND (reference sequence). Unmatched junction bases numbered 0, after V lost 5 bases and J lost 0 bases. CDR3 nucleotide sequence: TGTGCCAGTAGTGGGACAGGCTCCTACAATGAGCAGTTCTTC. Translation gives CASSGTGSYNEQFF.

The gene calls are TRBV19 and TRBJ1-5; D may be TRBD1 (6 bases). The V gene's germline CDR1 is LNHDA and CDR2 SQIVND (reference sequence). Trimming took 4 bases from V and 11 from J, leaving 9 bases between them. CDR3 length: 11 residues. The CDR3 spells CASSTTGSQHF. CDR3 DNA: TGTGCCAGTAGTACAACAGGGTCCCAGCATTTT.